This T cell receptor beta chain came from a study of Graves' ophthalmopathy and Graves' hyperthyroidism. TCR beta CDR3 regions were amplified from RNA transcripts. Scientists carried out first-round RT-PCR using HTBI primers and then a second-round multiplex PCR. From the multiplex PCR reads, TCRdb called clonotypes with MiXCR, one entry per CDR3 protein. Of around 590,000 distinct CDR3 sequences listed, 35% to 40% are singletons. From germline, CDR1 is SNHLY and CDR2 FYNNEI. This CDR3 comprises 13 residues. Trimming shortened V by 3 bases and J by 1 base, and 5 bases separated the two germline ends. This chain uses TRBV2 with TRBJ2-3; D uncertain. Specimen: peripheral blood or thyroid tissue (not recorded which). The clonotype originates from an adult man with Graves' hyperthyroidism. The CDR3 spells CASSEMGTDTQYF. The CDR3 DNA sequence: TGTGCCAGCAGTGAGATGGGCACAGATACGCAGTATTTT.